The 31 T cell receptor beta chains given below trace back to one sample, sequenced in a study of T-cell memory formation after mild COVID-19. TCRdb re-called the 5' RACE reads through MiXCR, storing one row per CDR3 protein. The sample includes under 600,000 distinct CDR3 sequences, 20% to 25% seen only once; the top ten take roughly 8.1%. Sequenced input: PBMCs or a T cell subset sorted from them (not recorded which). These receptors originate from an adult woman who had mild COVID-19 (a few samples of this study predate the infection). Cell type and time point are not known.

This clonotype turned up a few times. The chain employs TRBV30 and TRBJ1-1; weak D call: TRBD1 (5 bases). V lost 0 bases to trimming and J lost 6 bases, with 23 bases between them. In germline, CDR1 is GTSNPN, CDR2 SVGIG (reference sequence). The CDR3 contains 17 residues. The DNA of the CDR3 is TGTGCCTGGAGTGTACGGGGGTGGGCAGAGGTGAGCGCTGAAGCTTTCTTT. It is translated as CAWSVRGWAEVSAEAFF.

The DNA of the CDR3 is TGCAGTGCTACGTACTCCGGGGGACAGGCCACATCCGGGGAGCTGTTTTTT. This gives the protein CSATYSGGQATSGELFF. The chain couples TRBV20-1 to TRBJ2-2; 8 nucleotides line up with TRBD1. There are 17 residues in the CDR3. V lost 4 bases and J lost 6; bases outside the gene matches: 16. Germline loops: CDR1 DFQATT, CDR2 SNEGSKA (reference sequence).

This clonotype was seen only a few times. The V and J genes are TRBV4-2 and TRBJ2-1, with 8 bases lining up with TRBD2. Germline V lookup: CDR1 LGHNA, CDR2 YNFKEQ. The CDR3 consists of 16 residues. Trimming at V came to 0 bases and at J to 5 bases, leaving 6 bases not matched to a gene. CDR3 in amino acids: CASSQEITSGNNEQFF. DNA for the CDR3: TGTGCCAGCAGCCAAGAGATCACTAGCGGAAACAATGAGCAGTTCTTC.

The chain uses TRBV24-1 and TRBJ2-1, with 9 positions matching TRBD2. The germline V gene encodes CDR1 KGHDR and CDR2 SFDVKD. The V and J ends lost 4 bases and 8 bases, in that order; junction bases with no gene match: 8. This CDR3 region has 15 residues. In DNA form, the CDR3 reads TGTGCCACCAGTGAAGGCGGGAGGGCGAACGATGAGCAGTTCTTC. As protein: CATSEGGRANDEQFF.

This clonotype came up a few times. The chain has TRBV12-3 or TRBV12-4 and TRBJ1-4; no clear D. Deletions cut 3 bases from V and 8 bases from J, with 13 bases between. The CDR3 consists of 14 residues. The CDR3 loop is CASSFGWVGEKLFF. The CDR3 coding sequence is TGTGCCAGCAGTTTCGGCTGGGTTGGGGAAAAACTGTTTTTT.

This clonotype was found a few times. The chain is built from TRBV2 and TRBJ2-7; D uncertain. This CDR3 comprises 12 residues. Germline lookup yields CDR1 SNHLY and CDR2 FYNNEI. The germline V and J ends were trimmed by 4 bases and 6 bases, with 10 bases remaining between them. The CDR3, as DNA: TGTGCCAGCAGTGTTATGAGGTTCGAGCAGTACTTC. As protein: CASSVMRFEQYF.

This clonotype was counted between two and nine times. The chain carries TRBV15 and TRBJ2-3; 11 bases match TRBD2. This CDR3 is built from 15 residues. The trim removed 3 bases at V and 4 bases at J, leaving 3 bases unmatched. CDR1 and CDR2 (germline): LNHNV, YYDKDF (reference sequence). CDR3 loop: CATSRTSGEADTQYF. The CDR3 region has the DNA TGTGCCACCAGCAGGACTAGCGGGGAGGCAGATACGCAGTATTTT.

As concerns this clonotype: One end of the junction varies from germline; a read error may be responsible. The chain couples TRBV6-2 or TRBV6-3 to TRBJ2-1, with D unresolved. Germline V gene data show CDR1 as MNHEY and CDR2 as SVGEGT. This CDR3 region has 11 residues. This CDR3 is CASSDSNEQFF. In DNA form, the CDR3 reads TGTGCCAGCAGTGACTCCAATGAGCAGTTCTTC.

The chain links TRBV3-1 to TRBJ2-2; unclear D gene. V lost 2 bases, J lost 4 bases, and 8 bases lay in between. Germline CDR1 is LGHDT and CDR2 is YNNKEL (reference sequence). The CDR3 is 14 amino acids. The CDR3 nucleotides read TGTGCCAGCAGCCAAATGGTTGGCACCGGGGAGCTGTTTTTT. It translates to CASSQMVGTGELFF.

V usage is TRBV12-3 or TRBV12-4 and J usage is TRBJ1-5; 9 bases agree with TRBD1. The CDR3 length is 15 residues. The V segment lost 5 bases and the J segment 4 bases; nucleotides outside the gene matches: 6. The CDR3 DNA is TGTGCCAGCAGTGCAGACAGGGGGGTTAATCAGCCCCAGCATTTT. It is translated as CASSADRGVNQPQHF.

The gene calls are TRBV5-5 and TRBJ2-1; 11 nucleotides agree with TRBD2. Germline lookup yields CDR1 SGHKS and CDR2 YYEKEE (reference sequence). The CDR3 totals 17 residues. J lost 4 bases, V lost 3 bases, and 9 bases had no gene match. Here the CDR3 reads CASSSSWTSGRYNEQFF. The CDR3 nucleotides are TGTGCCAGCAGCTCGAGCTGGACTAGCGGGCGTTACAATGAGCAGTTCTTC.

This clonotype was counted between two and nine times. In DNA form, the CDR3 reads TGTGCCAGCAGCCCGGGCTGGCTCTCAGCCAAAAACATTCAGTACTTC. This translates into CASSPGWLSAKNIQYF. V usage is TRBV5-5 and J usage is TRBJ2-4; no reliable D call. CDR3 length: 16 amino acids. Germline CDR1 SGHKS, CDR2 YYEKEE (reference sequence). With 4 bases removed from V and 0 bases from J, the gap between germline ends came to 14 bases.

This clonotype came up a few times. The chain uses TRBV4-1 and TRBJ2-1, with TRBD1 as a possible D gene (6 bases). The germline V gene has CDR1 MGHRA and CDR2 YSYEKL. The CDR3 runs to 14 residues. V was cut by 4 bases and J by 7 bases, with 14 bases left in between. The CDR3 nucleotides are TGCGCCAGCAGCCCAAAACAGGGAAGTAATGAGCAGTTCTTC. Translation: CASSPKQGSNEQFF.

In its sample, this clonotype was seen a few times. This chain uses TRBV24-1 with TRBJ2-1; unclear D gene. The CDR3 runs 12 residues. Trimming took off 2 bases at V and 7 bases at J, with 5 bases between the two ends. From germline, CDR1 is KGHDR and CDR2 SFDVKD. CDR3 region: CATSDSKNEQFF. In nucleotides, the CDR3 is TGTGCCACCAGTGATTCTAAAAATGAGCAGTTCTTC.

The genes are TRBV24-1 and TRBJ1-5, with a weak D call TRBD1 (5 bases). The CDR3 is 15 residues long. V gave up 6 bases and J gave up 0 bases, with 11 bases separating them. CDR1 and CDR2 (germline): KGHDR, SFDVKD. CDR3 residues: CATSSGRFSNQPQHF. As DNA, the CDR3 is TGTGCCACCAGTTCGGGGCGATTTAGCAATCAGCCCCAGCATTTT.

This rearrangement joins TRBV29-1 to TRBJ2-7; TRBD1 matches 9 bases. The trim removed 4 bases at V and 2 bases at J, leaving 6 bases unmatched. Germline CDR1 and CDR2: SQVTM and ANQGSEA. The CDR3 runs 14 residues. The DNA of the CDR3 is TGCAGCGTTGGGACAGGGGCCATGGCCTACGAGCAGTACTTC. Its protein product is CSVGTGAMAYEQYF.

The V gene is TRBV3-1, the J gene TRBJ1-1; 7 bases match TRBD1. The CDR3 is 14 residues long. Germline CDR1 is LGHDT and CDR2 is YNNKEL (reference sequence). After removal of 4 bases from V and 1 base from J, the junction contained 3 bases not matched to a gene. The chain's CDR3 is CASSPTGRNTEAFF. The CDR3 coding sequence is TGTGCCAGCAGCCCGACAGGGAGGAACACTGAAGCTTTCTTT.

This clonotype has only a few counts. V usage is TRBV7-2 and J usage is TRBJ2-4; no clear D gene. The V gene's germline CDR1 is SGHTA and CDR2 FQGNSA. V shed 1 base and J shed 8 bases, with 12 bases lying between them. CDR3 size: 14 residues. CDR3 nucleotide sequence: TGTGCCAGCAGCTTAGTCTCCAGTGAAGACATTCAGTACTTC. Translation gives CASSLVSSEDIQYF.

The rearrangement joins TRBV6-6 to TRBJ2-1; 7 bases line up with TRBD2. Looked up from germline, CDR1 is MNHNY and CDR2 is SVGAGI (reference sequence). The CDR3 runs to 15 residues. Trimming cost V 6 bases and J 6 bases; bases outside gene matches: 11. The CDR3: CASRLDTSASNEQFF. The CDR3 bases are TGTGCCAGCAGACTCGACACTAGCGCGAGCAATGAGCAGTTCTTC.

The table lists this clonotype with many counts. The V call is TRBV9, the J call TRBJ2-7; 8 bases line up with TRBD2. The V and J ends lost 0 bases and 4 bases, in that order; junction bases with no gene match: 6. Per the germline V gene, CDR1 is SGDLS and CDR2 is YYNGEE. The CDR3 has 15 amino acids. The CDR3 sequence is CASSVGISGNYEQYF. CDR3 bases: TGTGCCAGCAGCGTAGGAATTAGCGGGAATTACGAGCAGTACTTC.

The V and J genes are TRBV5-4 and TRBJ2-2; D perhaps matches TRBD2 (6 bases). V was pared by 5 bases and J by 1 base, with 18 bases between. The CDR3 consists of 17 residues. The germline V gene encodes CDR1 SGHNT and CDR2 YYREEE (reference sequence). The CDR3 coding sequence is TGTGCCAGCAGTTTAGCCCGGGACTCACGGAACACCGGGGAGCTGTTTTTT. This translates into CASSLARDSRNTGELFF.

A few counts support this clonotype. V is TRBV15 and J is TRBJ2-7, with 10 bases that match TRBD2. Germline loops: CDR1 LNHNV, CDR2 YYDKDF (reference sequence). The CDR3 is 16 residues long. The junction had 6 bases not matched to a gene; V was cut back by 3 bases and J by 1 base. CDR3 nucleotides: TGTGCCACCAGCAGTGACCTAGCGGGAGTTTCCTACGAGCAGTACTTC. Translating gives CATSSDLAGVSYEQYF.

The CDR3 reads CASSQVPRSAEAFF. As DNA, the CDR3 is TGCGCCAGCAGCCAAGTTCCACGATCAGCTGAAGCTTTCTTT. The rearrangement joins TRBV4-1 to TRBJ1-1; unclear D gene. Deletions cut 1 base from V and 6 bases from J, with 12 bases between. The CDR3 has 14 residues. Germline V CDR1 and CDR2: MGHRA, YSYEKL.

The rearrangement links TRBV4-3 to TRBJ1-1; weak D call: TRBD1 (5 bases). V was clipped by 1 base and J by 6 bases, with 18 bases between them. The CDR3 covers 16 residues. From germline, CDR1 is LGHNA and CDR2 YSLEER. CDR3 DNA: TGCGCCAGCAGCCAAGTCAAAATGGACGGGGACCCTGAAGCTTTCTTT. Its translation: CASSQVKMDGDPEAFF.

This clonotype has more than one count but fewer than ten. The V call is TRBV7-2, the J call TRBJ2-5, with 10 bases aligning to TRBD2. With 3 bases clipped from V and 5 bases from J, the junction kept 6 bases outside the gene matches. Germline V gene data show CDR1 as SGHTA and CDR2 as FQGNSA. The CDR3 is 15 residues long. CDR3 sequence reads: CASSLIAGGTETQYF. The CDR3, as DNA: TGTGCCAGCAGCTTGATAGCGGGGGGTACCGAGACCCAGTACTTC. Supplemented by reference TRBV7-2 and TRBJ2-5, the full variable domain reads GAGVSQSPSNKVTEKGKDVELRCDPISGHTALYWYRQSLGQGLEFLIYFQGNSAPDKSGLPSDRFSAERTGGSVSTLTIQRTQQEDSAVYLCASSLIAGGTETQYFGPGTRLLVL.

The rearrangement links TRBV4-1 to TRBJ1-1; 11 bases map to TRBD1. V trimming: 3 bases; J trimming: 7 bases; junction bases outside the gene matches: 10. This CDR3 is built from 16 residues. Germline V gene sequence: CDR1 MGHRA, CDR2 YSYEKL. CDR3 nucleotide sequence: TGCGCCAGCAGCCAGAGTCCCCCGGGACAGGGGGATGAAGCTTTCTTT. Its translation: CASSQSPPGQGDEAFF.

J is TRBJ2-1 and V is TRBV4-3; TRBD2 might be the D (5 bases). The CDR3 covers 16 residues. Per the germline V gene, CDR1 is LGHNA and CDR2 is YSLEER. Trimming cost V 0 bases and J 9 bases, with 18 bases left between them. The CDR3 nucleotides read TGCGCCAGCAGCCAAGAATCCACCCGGGATCAGAGTGAGCAGTTCTTC. Encoded protein: CASSQESTRDQSEQFF.

The V call is TRBV5-4, the J call TRBJ2-7; 8 nucleotides agree with TRBD1. J gave up 2 bases and V 4 bases, and 5 bases lay outside the gene matches. The germline gives CDR1 SGHNT, CDR2 YYREEE (reference sequence). This CDR3 has 14 amino acids. As DNA, the CDR3 is TGTGCCAGCAGCGCGACAGGGGATACCTACGAGCAGTACTTC. Protein: CASSATGDTYEQYF.

This clonotype was found a few times. This CDR3 is CSVPGRTFDGYTF. DNA for the CDR3: TGCAGCGTGCCGGGTCGGACTTTCGATGGCTACACCTTC. V gene TRBV29-1 combines with J gene TRBJ1-2; no definite D call. Trimming took 6 bases from V and 6 from J, leaving 17 bases between them. The germline V gene has CDR1 SQVTM and CDR2 ANQGSEA. CDR3 length: 13 residues.

V and J are TRBV20-1 and TRBJ2-3; tentatively, D is TRBD2 (6 bases). The CDR3 loop spans 15 amino acids. Deletions cut 4 bases from V and 8 bases from J, with 22 bases between. Germline assignment: CDR1 DFQATT and CDR2 SNEGSKA (reference sequence). CDR3 DNA sequence: TGCAGTGCTAAAGAGCAGCGGGTGGTCATCGGTACGCAGTATTTT. Its protein is CSAKEQRVVIGTQYF.

The rearrangement joins TRBV9 to TRBJ2-1; D not resolved. Trimming removed 3 bases at V and 3 bases at J, with 7 bases between. CDR1 and CDR2 from the germline V gene are SGDLS and YYNGEE. The length of the CDR3 is 13 residues. CDR3 sequence (DNA): TGTGCCAGCAGCGGGTCGTTCTACAATGAGCAGTTCTTC. It codes for CASSGSFYNEQFF.